The 32 T cell receptor beta chains below all came from one sample that was sequenced in a study of cytomegalovirus exposure and HLA in healthy donors. Assay: immunoSEQ multiplex PCR; the TCRdb copy retains only in-frame clones and omits some. This repertoire shows 250,000 to 350,000 clones, over 75% found once; its top ten account for roughly 0.96%. Sequencing used PBMCs. All receptors derive from a man aged 30 to 39 in good health and CMV-seronegative.

The chain carries TRBV6-6 and TRBJ2-3, with a possible D match to TRBD2 (7 bases). With 5 bases removed from V and 3 bases from J, the gap between germline ends came to 18 bases. From germline, CDR1 is MNHNY and CDR2 SVGAGI (reference sequence). The CDR3 consists of 16 residues. The CDR3: CASSLSGGLMTDTQYF. CDR3 in DNA: TGTGCCAGCAGTCTGTCCGGGGGGCTGATGACAGATACGCAGTATTTT.

The chain uses TRBV13 and TRBJ2-7, with 7 bases that match TRBD2. The CDR3 has 13 amino acids. CDR1 and CDR2 from the germline V gene are PRHDT and FYEKMQ (reference sequence). V lost 5 bases and J lost 6; bases outside the gene matches: 7. For the CDR3, the DNA is TGTGCCAGCAGCGTCGGACTAGTTCTCGAGCAGTACTTC. Its protein product is CASSVGLVLEQYF.

This clone was seen a single time. This rearrangement joins TRBV5-1 to TRBJ2-5; no clear D gene. CDR3 length equals 14 residues. The germline gives CDR1 SGHRS, CDR2 YFSETQ. V was trimmed by 0 bases and J by 0 bases, leaving 6 bases between them. In nucleotides, the CDR3 is TGCGCCAGCAGCTTGGACACGAACCAAGAGACCCAGTACTTC. Translating it yields CASSLDTNQETQYF.

This rearrangement joins TRBV5-1 to TRBJ2-7, with D possibly being TRBD2 (6 bases). This CDR3 contains 16 residues. V was pared by 0 bases and J by 6 bases, with 19 bases between. Germline V gene data show CDR1 as SGHRS and CDR2 as YFSETQ. The CDR3 coding sequence is TGCGCCAGCAGCTTGGTTACGGCCGCGGGGACTCTCGAGCAGTACTTC. It yields the protein CASSLVTAAGTLEQYF.

This chain uses TRBV4-1 with TRBJ1-3, with 7 positions matching TRBD1. Germline CDR1 is MGHRA and CDR2 is YSYEKL. After removal of 0 bases from V and 3 bases from J, the junction contained 14 bases not matched to a gene. This CDR3 spans 19 amino acids. CDR3 DNA: TGCGCCAGCAGCCAAGAAAAAGGGGCGACAGGGTCTTATGGAAACACCATATATTTT. Amino acids: CASSQEKGATGSYGNTIYF.

The J gene is TRBJ2-3, the V gene TRBV10-3; TRBD1 agrees at 9 bases. The junction had 0 bases not matched to a gene; V was cut back by 8 bases and J by 3 bases. Germline-derived CDR1 and CDR2 are ENHRY and SYGVKD. This CDR3 is 12 amino acids long. The CDR3 loop reads CAIGQGTDTQYF. The CDR3 bases are TGTGCCATCGGACAGGGGACAGATACGCAGTATTTT.

The chain employs TRBV18 and TRBJ1-1; the D gene is possibly TRBD1 (6 bases). Per the germline V gene, CDR1 is KGHSH and CDR2 is LQKENI. The V and J ends lost 3 bases and 1 base respectively, with 9 bases between them. The CDR3 loop spans 14 amino acids. CDR3 coding DNA: TGTGCCAGCTCACCGACAGGTTCGAACACTGAAGCTTTCTTT. Protein product: CASSPTGSNTEAFF.

This chain joins TRBV7-9 and TRBJ2-1; D not resolved. CDR1 and CDR2 (germline): SEHNR, FQNEAQ (reference sequence). The CDR3 spans 14 residues. V was clipped by 4 bases and J by 6 bases, with 13 bases between them. The CDR3 protein is CASSSPWAANEQFF. DNA for the CDR3: TGTGCCAGCAGCTCGCCTTGGGCAGCCAATGAGCAGTTCTTC.

This rearrangement joins TRBV7-9 to TRBJ1-1; the match to TRBD1 covers 8 bases. The CDR3 loop spans 16 amino acids. Per germline, CDR1 SEHNR and CDR2 FQNEAQ (reference sequence). V trimming: 4 bases; J trimming: 1 base; junction bases outside the gene matches: 8. The CDR3 reads CASSYKPGQENTEAFF. For the CDR3, the DNA is TGTGCCAGCAGCTACAAACCGGGACAGGAGAACACTGAAGCTTTCTTT.

The chain couples TRBV5-8 to TRBJ1-6; 7 bases align to TRBD1. The V gene's germline CDR1 is SGHTS and CDR2 YDEGEE. The trim removed 4 bases at V and 7 bases at J, leaving 11 bases unmatched. This CDR3 has 16 amino acids. The CDR3 sequence: CASSPPLRGQNSPLHF. Written as DNA, the CDR3 is TGTGCCAGCAGCCCCCCCCTCAGGGGACAGAATTCACCCCTCCACTTT.

V usage is TRBV18 and J usage is TRBJ2-1, with 7 bases fitting TRBD2. V lost 3 bases to trimming and J lost 6 bases; unmatched junction nucleotides: 17. The V gene's germline CDR1 is KGHSH and CDR2 LQKENI. The CDR3 sequence is 18 residues long. The CDR3 reads CASSPGTGGIGSGNEQFF. The CDR3 nucleotides are TGTGCCAGCTCACCCGGGACGGGGGGAATTGGTTCGGGCAATGAGCAGTTCTTC.

This chain connects TRBV18 to TRBJ2-3; perhaps TRBD2 as D (6 bases). With 6 bases removed from V and 3 bases from J, the gap between germline ends came to 10 bases. The CDR3 contains 13 residues. CDR1 is KGHSH, CDR2 LQKENI, per germline. Here the CDR3 reads CASSSTSTDTQYF. DNA for the CDR3: TGTGCCAGCTCGTCGACTAGTACAGATACGCAGTATTTT.

The chain uses TRBV7-7 and TRBJ2-5; weak D call: TRBD1 (6 bases). The germline V gene has CDR1 SSHAT and CDR2 FNYEAQ (reference sequence). The V and J ends lost 1 base and 4 bases respectively, with 22 bases between them. The CDR3 is 18 residues long. The CDR3 DNA sequence: TGTGCCAGCAGCTTAGGCCCCCTCGGGACAAGTTGGGGAGAGACCCAGTACTTC. It is translated as CASSLGPLGTSWGETQYF.

The chain carries TRBV7-9 and TRBJ1-6; D not certain. CDR1 is SEHNR and CDR2 is FQNEAQ in the germline V gene (reference sequence). This CDR3 contains 14 residues. V was shortened by 5 bases and J by 9 bases, with 14 bases between the two germline ends. In DNA form, the CDR3 reads TGTGCCAGCAGCCCTCAGGTAGGAGGTTCACCCCTCCACTTT. Amino acids: CASSPQVGGSPLHF. The variable domain in full, completed from reference TRBV7-9 and TRBJ1-6, reads DTGVSQNPRHKITKRGQNVTFRCDPISEHNRLYWYRQTLGQGPEFLTYFQNEAQLEKSRLLSDRFSAERPKGSFSTLEIQRTEQGDSAMYLCASSPQVGGSPLHFGNGTRLTVT.

V is TRBV2 and J is TRBJ1-1; D unresolved. In germline, CDR1 is SNHLY, CDR2 FYNNEI. The CDR3 loop spans 13 amino acids. Deletions cut 4 bases from V and 7 bases from J, with 13 bases between. The CDR3 DNA sequence: TGTGCCAGCAGTGTTTCTGTACATTTTGAAGCTTTCTTT. It translates to CASSVSVHFEAFF.

This chain links TRBV5-1 with TRBJ1-6, with TRBD1 matching over 7 bases. Germline V gives CDR1 SGHRS, CDR2 YFSETQ. The length of the CDR3 is 17 residues. Trimming took 4 bases from V and 0 from J; bases not matched to a gene: 7. The CDR3 here is CASSPETGSSYNSPLHF. The CDR3 DNA is TGCGCCAGCAGCCCGGAGACAGGGTCCTCCTATAATTCACCCCTCCACTTT.

The chain is built from TRBV29-1 and TRBJ2-1, with 7 bases fitting TRBD2. Germline assignment: CDR1 SQVTM and CDR2 ANQGSEA. The CDR3 is 15 residues long. The ends lost 0 bases at V and 6 bases at J; junction bases unmatched: 8. For the CDR3, the DNA is TGCAGCGTTGAAGATTGGGGGGGAAAGGGCAATGAGCAGTTCTTC. This gives the protein CSVEDWGGKGNEQFF.

This clone was detected a few times. The chain links TRBV11-2 to TRBJ1-4, with D possibly matching TRBD1 (6 bases). The V gene lost 0 bases and the J gene lost 11 bases, with 16 bases spanning the gap. CDR3 length: 15 residues. Germline loops: CDR1 SGHAT, CDR2 FQNNGV. CDR3 nucleotide sequence: TGTGCCAGCAGCTTAGATAAGGGGGGGAGCGTCAAACTGTTTTTT. Translating it yields CASSLDKGGSVKLFF.

CDR3 region: CASSPGRDRVSRSNQPQHF. The CDR3 DNA follows: TGTGCCAGCAGTCCCGGGCGGGACAGGGTCTCTCGTAGCAATCAGCCCCAGCATTTT. The chain recombines TRBV27 with TRBJ1-5, with 9 bases fitting TRBD1. Looked up from germline, CDR1 is MNHEY and CDR2 is SMNVEV (reference sequence). Losses at the gene ends were 5 bases for V and 0 bases for J; bases not matched to a gene: 14. This CDR3 contains 19 residues.

This clone came up a few times. The rearrangement uses TRBV6-5 and TRBJ1-2; tentatively, D is TRBD1 (6 bases). Germline V gene lookup returns CDR1 MNHEY and CDR2 SVGAGI. V shed 5 bases and J shed 7 bases, with 14 bases lying between them. CDR3 length equals 13 residues. For the CDR3, the DNA is TGTGCCAGCAGTCCAACAGGGTCCCTTGGCTACACCTTC. It specifies CASSPTGSLGYTF.

This sequence joins TRBV10-1 and TRBJ2-1; a possible D gene is TRBD2 (5 bases). Germline-derived CDR1 and CDR2 are WNHNN and SYGVQD (reference sequence). Trimming took 6 bases from V and 6 from J, leaving 21 bases between them. The CDR3 totals 16 residues. CDR3 sequence: CASSRSDPGGANEQFF. CDR3 sequence (DNA): TGCGCCAGCAGCCGAAGTGATCCAGGAGGTGCCAATGAGCAGTTCTTC.

The chain couples TRBV15 to TRBJ2-5, with 14 bases that match TRBD2. The CDR3 contains 18 residues. The V segment lost 5 bases and the J segment 5 bases; nucleotides outside the gene matches: 13. Looked up from germline, CDR1 is LNHNV and CDR2 is YYDKDF (reference sequence). The CDR3 bases are TGTGCCACCAGCGGTCCGGGACTAGCGGGAGCTGGGGGGGAGACCCAGTACTTC. As protein: CATSGPGLAGAGGETQYF.

The rearrangement uses TRBV4-3 and TRBJ2-1, with D perhaps matching TRBD2 (7 bases). The CDR3 is made up of 14 amino acids. Germline V lookup: CDR1 LGHNA, CDR2 YSLEER. V was trimmed by 3 bases and J by 8 bases, leaving 14 bases between them. The CDR3 coding sequence is TGCGCCAGCAGCCAGGGAGGGGGTGGCGATGAGCAGTTCTTC. This encodes CASSQGGGGDEQFF.

This chain uses TRBV7-9 with TRBJ2-7, with D hard to call. The CDR3 extends over 12 amino acids. CDR1 SEHNR and CDR2 FQNEAQ come from the germline V gene (reference sequence). Trimming took off 5 bases at V and 4 bases at J, with 9 bases between the two ends. In DNA form, the CDR3 reads TGTGCCAGCAGCCCGTCACTTTACGAGCAGTACTTC. Its translation: CASSPSLYEQYF.

The chain recombines TRBV4-1 with TRBJ2-1, with 8 bases that match TRBD1. The germline gives CDR1 MGHRA, CDR2 YSYEKL. V dropped 0 bases and J dropped 3; count of bases not matched to a gene: 1. CDR3 size: 15 residues. The CDR3 sequence: CASSQEQGGYNEQFF. CDR3 nucleotide sequence: TGCGCCAGCAGCCAAGAACAGGGGGGCTACAATGAGCAGTTCTTC.

The J gene is TRBJ1-2, the V gene TRBV5-1; TRBD1 agrees at 10 bases. CDR3 length: 14 residues. Trimming took 4 bases from V and 4 from J; bases not matched to a gene: 4. CDR1 is SGHRS and CDR2 is YFSETQ in the germline V gene. The CDR3 is CASSGGQGPYGYTF. CDR3 bases: TGCGCCAGCAGCGGGGGACAGGGGCCCTATGGCTACACCTTC.

The genes are TRBV4-3 and TRBJ2-4, with a weak D call TRBD1 (5 bases). Trimming removed 0 bases at V and 6 bases at J, with 9 bases between. The CDR3 contains 14 residues. Germline V gives CDR1 LGHNA, CDR2 YSLEER. The CDR3 nucleotides read TGCGCCAGCAGCCAAGATAAGGGGTTAAACATTCAGTACTTC. Translation: CASSQDKGLNIQYF.

The rearrangement links TRBV19 to TRBJ1-2, with 7 bases matching TRBD1. Per the germline V gene, CDR1 is LNHDA and CDR2 is SQIVND (reference sequence). The J segment lost 4 bases and the V segment lost 5 bases, leaving 10 bases of the junction unmatched. The length of the CDR3 is 15 residues. The CDR3 loop is CASSFGQEPLYGYTF. The CDR3 DNA reads TGTGCCAGTAGTTTCGGACAGGAACCCCTCTATGGCTACACCTTC.

The chain combines TRBV7-7 with TRBJ2-5; 10 positions agree with TRBD2. Germline V gene lookup returns CDR1 SSHAT and CDR2 FNYEAQ (reference sequence). Trimming removed 3 bases from V and 5 bases from J; junction bases left unmatched: 6. This CDR3 contains 15 residues. As DNA, the CDR3 is TGTGCCAGCAGCTTGGGAGCGGGGGGGGTGGAGACCCAGTACTTC. Translated: CASSLGAGGVETQYF.

The V call is TRBV15, the J call TRBJ1-6; a weak D match, TRBD1 (5 bases). The ends were cut back, 4 bases at V and 6 bases at J, with 22 bases in the middle. The CDR3 runs to 18 residues. CDR1 is LNHNV and CDR2 is YYDKDF in the germline V gene (reference sequence). CDR3 residues: CATSMIGEGITLNSPLHF. DNA of the CDR3: TGTGCCACCAGCATGATAGGGGAGGGGATCACTCTTAATTCACCCCTCCACTTT. Complete variable domain (other parts from reference TRBV15 and TRBJ1-6): DAMVIQNPRYQVTQFGKPVTLSCSQTLNHNVMYWYQQKSSQAPKLLFHYYDKDFNNEADTPDNFQSRRPNTSFCFLDIRSPGLGDTAMYLCATSMIGEGITLNSPLHFGNGTRLTVT.

V and J are TRBV7-2 and TRBJ1-2; perhaps TRBD1 as D (5 bases). The CDR3 extends over 13 amino acids. CDR1 and CDR2 from the germline V gene are SGHTA and FQGNSA. V was pared by 7 bases and J by 5 bases, with 14 bases between. Written as DNA, the CDR3 is TGTGCCAGCACCCCCCCGACAGTGTATGGCTACACCTTC. Amino acids: CASTPPTVYGYTF.

V and J are TRBV14 and TRBJ2-7, with 7 bases matching TRBD1. This CDR3 has 14 amino acids. Germline values: CDR1 SGHDN, CDR2 FVKESK. V lost 4 bases and J lost 3; bases outside the gene matches: 6. Written as DNA, the CDR3 is TGTGCCAGCAGCCTGGGACAGAGAGTCTACGAGCAGTACTTC. The encoded protein is CASSLGQRVYEQYF.